The next 19 T cell receptor beta chains were all read from a single sample in a study of blood T cell repertoires in COVID-19 (dated by TCRdb to about 2020). Receptors were amplified or captured by the immunoSEQ multiplex PCR assay. TCRdb mirrors the immuneACCESS table, restricted to in-frame sequences. Some clones are absent from its copies; in checked studies, under half trace to an unresolved V gene, and the reason for the others is unknown. The sample table records 85,000 to 100,000 clones; roughly four fifths of these occur just once. More than 4% of the sample rests with the top ten. Sequenced: peripheral blood. Every receptor here comes from a man aged 80 or over with COVID-19, enrolled during active disease.

The chain links TRBV30 to TRBJ1-1, with D perhaps matching TRBD1 (6 bases). CDR3 length: 14 residues. The germline CDR1 and CDR2 sequences are GTSNPN and SVGIG (reference sequence). The V gene lost 3 bases and the J gene lost 0 bases, with 11 bases spanning the gap. The CDR3 here is CAWSLGQLNTEAFF. DNA of the CDR3: TGTGCCTGGAGCCTCGGACAGTTGAACACTGAAGCTTTCTTT.

The V and J genes are TRBV7-3 and TRBJ1-1; TRBD1 is a possible D gene (5 bases). V lost 0 bases to trimming and J lost 4 bases, with 15 bases between them. This CDR3 has 16 residues. Germline CDR1 is SGHTA and CDR2 is FQGTGA. The CDR3 spells CASSLTPREVGTEAFF. The DNA for the CDR3 is TGTGCCAGCAGCTTAACCCCCAGGGAAGTCGGCACTGAAGCTTTCTTT. Full variable domain (rest looked up from reference TRBV7-3 and TRBJ1-1): GAGVSQTPSNKVTEKGKYVELRCDPISGHTALYWYRQSLGQGPEFLIYFQGTGAADDSGLPNDRFFAVRPEGSVSTLKIQRTERGDSAVYLCASSLTPREVGTEAFFGQGTRLTVV.

V is TRBV3-1 (or the pseudogene TRBV3-2) and J is TRBJ2-3; 16 bases are a match to TRBD2. Germline values: CDR1 LGHDT, CDR2 YNNKEL (reference sequence). This CDR3 has 16 amino acids. V was pared by 4 bases and J by 5 bases, with 3 bases of the junction left unmatched. The DNA for the CDR3 is TGTGCCAGCAGCCTGGGACTAGCGGGGGGGCAAGATACGCAGTATTTT. Translation gives CASSLGLAGGQDTQYF.

This chain joins TRBV12-3 or TRBV12-4 and TRBJ1-4; the D gene is possibly TRBD1 (5 bases). The CDR3 runs 12 residues. The V gene lost 6 bases and the J gene lost 8 bases, with 10 bases spanning the gap. Here the CDR3 DNA reads TGTGCCAGCAGGCCTGGGGGGGAAAAACTGTTTTTT. It encodes CASRPGGEKLFF.

The chain employs TRBV27 and TRBJ1-1, with 8 bases that match TRBD1. The V gene end was trimmed by 5 bases and the J gene end by 8 bases; junction bases not matched to a gene: 10. CDR3 length: 14 amino acids. Germline assignment: CDR1 MNHEY and CDR2 SMNVEV (reference sequence). CDR3 amino acids: CASSRGQGKSEAFF. CDR3 nucleotides: TGTGCCAGCAGTAGAGGACAGGGCAAATCGGAAGCTTTCTTT.

J is TRBJ2-1 and V is TRBV11-3, with TRBD2 identical over 9 bases. The ends lost 3 bases at V and 1 base at J; junction bases unmatched: 1. The germline gives CDR1 SGHNT, CDR2 YENEEA. This CDR3 region has 15 residues. CDR3 coding DNA: TGTGCCAGCAGCTTTAGCGGGAGTTCCTACAATGAGCAGTTCTTC. Translated: CASSFSGSSYNEQFF.

V is TRBV20-1 and J is TRBJ1-4; D perhaps matches TRBD1 (5 bases). Trimming took 3 bases from V and 8 from J, leaving 22 bases between them. Germline V gene data show CDR1 as DFQATT and CDR2 as SNEGSKA (reference sequence). This CDR3 region has 16 residues. The CDR3 DNA sequence: TGCAGTGCTAGTAGGGGACTCAACCCCCGTTCAGAAAAACTGTTTTTT. The encoded protein is CSASRGLNPRSEKLFF.

This clone was seen only a few times. V usage is TRBV5-6 and J usage is TRBJ1-5; tentatively, D is TRBD1 (6 bases). V dropped 4 bases and J dropped 6 bases, with 14 bases sitting between them. CDR3 length equals 14 residues. Germline lookup yields CDR1 SGHDT and CDR2 YYEEEE. The CDR3 spells CASSNNRAGQPQHF. The CDR3 DNA sequence: TGTGCCAGCAGCAATAACAGGGCTGGTCAGCCCCAGCATTTT.

The chain is built from TRBV19 and TRBJ2-3; TRBD2 agrees at 15 bases. Germline V lookup: CDR1 LNHDA, CDR2 SQIVND (reference sequence). Trimming cost V 3 bases and J 0 bases; bases outside gene matches: 7. The CDR3 is made up of 19 amino acids. Here the CDR3 DNA reads TGTGCCAGTAGTATGGCCGGACTAGCGGGAGGGCCAAGCACAGATACGCAGTATTTT. This sequence encodes CASSMAGLAGGPSTDTQYF. Full variable domain (outside the CDR3, taken from reference TRBV19 and TRBJ2-3): DGGITQSPKYLFRKEGQNVTLSCEQNLNHDAMYWYRQDPGQGLRLIYYSQIVNDFQKGDIAEGYSVSREKKESFPLTVTSAQKNPTAFYLCASSMAGLAGGPSTDTQYFGPGTRLTVL.

This chain uses TRBV5-8 with TRBJ2-7; 8 positions agree with TRBD2. V dropped 1 base and J dropped 2; count of bases not matched to a gene: 5. Looked up from germline, CDR1 is SGHTS and CDR2 is YDEGEE. This CDR3 is built from 15 residues. CDR3 protein: CASSLRLAGPYEQYF. CDR3 in DNA: TGTGCCAGCAGCTTGCGATTAGCGGGACCCTACGAGCAGTACTTC. The full variable domain, completed using reference TRBV5-8 and TRBJ2-7, is EAGVTQSPTHLIKTRGQQATLRCSPISGHTSVYWYQQALGLGLQFLLWYDEGEERNRGNFPPRFSGRQFPNYSSELNVNALELEDSALYLCASSLRLAGPYEQYFGPGTRLTVT.

This clone was detected once. The CDR3 coding sequence is TGTGCCAGCAGCTTGAGCGGGACTAGCCCCCAAGAGACCCAGTACTTC. Protein sequence: CASSLSGTSPQETQYF. The gene calls are TRBV7-9 and TRBJ2-5, with 9 bases identical to TRBD2. In germline, CDR1 is SEHNR, CDR2 FQNEAQ (reference sequence). The ends lost 3 bases at V and 1 base at J; junction bases unmatched: 6. CDR3 length: 16 amino acids.

The J gene is TRBJ1-1, the V gene TRBV30; D is ambiguous. Germline V lookup: CDR1 GTSNPN, CDR2 SVGIG (reference sequence). The CDR3 consists of 13 residues. Between the trimmed V and J ends, which lost 4 bases and 0 bases, there was a span of 9 bases. The CDR3 is CAWTRQVNTEAFF. The CDR3 DNA is TGTGCCTGGACGCGTCAGGTGAACACTGAAGCTTTCTTT. Full variable domain (rest looked up from reference TRBV30 and TRBJ1-1): SQTIHQWPATLVQPVGSPLSLECTVEGTSNPNLYWYRQAAGRGLQLLFYSVGIGQISSEVPQNLSASRPQDRQFILSSKKLLLSDSGFYLCAWTRQVNTEAFFGQGTRLTVV.

In this sample, this clone turned up many times. This CDR3 reads CASRRTGFFYEQYF. CDR3 in DNA: TGTGCCAGCAGAAGGACAGGGTTCTTTTACGAGCAGTACTTC. This sequence joins TRBV2 and TRBJ2-7, with 8 bases that match TRBD1. The CDR3 extends over 14 amino acids. V shed 6 bases and J 4 bases; nucleotides not matched to a gene: 8. The V gene's germline CDR1 is SNHLY and CDR2 FYNNEI.

The chain employs TRBV14 and TRBJ2-7; a possible D gene is TRBD2 (8 bases). V was clipped by 6 bases and J by 3 bases, with 15 bases between them. Germline CDR1 reads SGHDN; CDR2 reads FVKESK. This CDR3 region has 14 residues. In DNA, the CDR3 is TGTGCCAGCAGAGAGACAGGGACTAGCTACGAGCAGTACTTC. Residues: CASRETGTSYEQYF. Variable domain in full (rest from reference TRBV14 and TRBJ2-7): EAGVTQFPSHSVIEKGQTVTLRCDPISGHDNLYWYRRVMGKEIKFLLHFVKESKQDESGMPNNRFLAERTGGTYSTLKVQPAELEDSGVYFCASRETGTSYEQYFGPGTRLTVT.

The chain has TRBV20-1 and TRBJ2-4, with unresolved D. The CDR3 consists of 13 residues. V lost 3 bases to trimming and J lost 8 bases, with 14 bases between them. Germline assignment: CDR1 DFQATT and CDR2 SNEGSKA (reference sequence). The CDR3 here is CSASSPPMDIQYF. In nucleotides, the CDR3 is TGCAGTGCTAGTTCTCCCCCTATGGACATTCAGTACTTC.

The rearrangement uses TRBV6-6 and TRBJ2-7; 12 nucleotides agree with TRBD2. The CDR3 runs 16 residues. The V gene end was trimmed by 4 bases and the J gene end by 3 bases; junction bases not matched to a gene: 7. The germline CDR1 and CDR2 sequences are MNHNY and SVGAGI (reference sequence). As DNA, the CDR3 is TGTGCCAGCAGTTCTGAGACTAGCGGGGGCCGCTACGAGCAGTACTTC. It specifies CASSSETSGGRYEQYF.

The genes are TRBV29-1 and TRBJ1-4, with 7 bases identical to TRBD1. Germline values: CDR1 SQVTM, CDR2 ANQGSEA. This CDR3 has 14 residues. V dropped 4 bases and J dropped 7; count of bases not matched to a gene: 9. CDR3 residues: CSVGKSGGGEKLFF. CDR3 nucleotides: TGCAGCGTTGGAAAGTCAGGGGGAGGTGAAAAACTGTTTTTT.

The chain uses TRBV10-3 and TRBJ2-7; TRBD1 aligns across 12 bases. The J segment lost 5 bases and the V segment lost 11 bases, leaving 10 bases of the junction unmatched. The length of the CDR3 is 14 residues. Germline CDR1 is ENHRY and CDR2 is SYGVKD. The CDR3 bases are TGTGCCTTAAAAGCGGGACAGGGGGCGGACGAGCAGTACTTC. Its translation: CALKAGQGADEQYF.

This clone has just a few counts. The chain joins TRBV7-2 to TRBJ2-7, with a tentative D call TRBD1 (5 bases). Germline V lookup: CDR1 SGHTA, CDR2 FQGNSA. The CDR3 runs to 13 residues. Trimming cost V 4 bases and J 6 bases, with 13 bases left between them. The CDR3 loop is CASSSTRVSEQYF. The CDR3 DNA follows: TGTGCCAGCAGCTCAACCAGGGTTTCCGAGCAGTACTTC.